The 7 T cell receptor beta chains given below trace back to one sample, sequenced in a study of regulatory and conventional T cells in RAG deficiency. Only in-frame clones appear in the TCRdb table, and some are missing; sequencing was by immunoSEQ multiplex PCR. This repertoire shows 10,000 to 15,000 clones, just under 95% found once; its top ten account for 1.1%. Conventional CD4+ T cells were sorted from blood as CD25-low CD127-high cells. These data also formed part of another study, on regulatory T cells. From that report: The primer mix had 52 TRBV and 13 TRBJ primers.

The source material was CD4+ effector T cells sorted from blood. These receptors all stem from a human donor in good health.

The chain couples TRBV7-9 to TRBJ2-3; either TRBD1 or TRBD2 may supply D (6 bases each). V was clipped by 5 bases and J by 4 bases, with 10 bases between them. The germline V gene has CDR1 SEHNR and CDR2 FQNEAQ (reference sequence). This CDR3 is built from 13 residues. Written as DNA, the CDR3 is TGTGCCAGCAGCCCCCGGGGGCCAGATACGCAGTATTTT. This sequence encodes CASSPRGPDTQYF.

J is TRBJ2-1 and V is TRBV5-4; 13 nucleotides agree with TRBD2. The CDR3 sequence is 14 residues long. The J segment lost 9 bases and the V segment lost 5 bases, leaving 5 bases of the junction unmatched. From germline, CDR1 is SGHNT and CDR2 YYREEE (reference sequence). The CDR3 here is CASRLAGGPGEQFF. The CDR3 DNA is TGTGCCAGCAGACTAGCGGGGGGGCCCGGTGAGCAGTTCTTC.

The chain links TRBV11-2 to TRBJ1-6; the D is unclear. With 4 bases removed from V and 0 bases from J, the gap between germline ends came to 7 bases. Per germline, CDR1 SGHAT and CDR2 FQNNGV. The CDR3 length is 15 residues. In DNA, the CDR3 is TGTGCCAGCAGCTCACAAGGCTCCTATAATTCACCCCTCCACTTT. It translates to CASSSQGSYNSPLHF.

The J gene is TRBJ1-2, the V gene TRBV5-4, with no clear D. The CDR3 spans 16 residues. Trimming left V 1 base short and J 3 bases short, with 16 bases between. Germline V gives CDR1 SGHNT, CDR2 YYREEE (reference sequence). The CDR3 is CASSLLGGRGYYGYTF. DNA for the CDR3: TGTGCCAGCAGCTTGTTGGGTGGGAGAGGGTACTATGGCTACACCTTC.

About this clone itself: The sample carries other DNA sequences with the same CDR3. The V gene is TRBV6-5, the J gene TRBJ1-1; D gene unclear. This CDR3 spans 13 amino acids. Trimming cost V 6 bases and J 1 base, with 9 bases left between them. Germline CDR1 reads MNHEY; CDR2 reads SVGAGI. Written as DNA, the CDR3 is TGTGCCAGCAGGGGAATACAGAACACTGAAGCTTTCTTT. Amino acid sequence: CASRGIQNTEAFF.

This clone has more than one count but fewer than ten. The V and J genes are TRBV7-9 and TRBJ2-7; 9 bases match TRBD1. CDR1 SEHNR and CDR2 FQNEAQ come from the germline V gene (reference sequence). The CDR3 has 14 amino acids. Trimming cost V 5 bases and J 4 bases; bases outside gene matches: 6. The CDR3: CASSTGQGIYEQYF. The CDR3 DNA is TGTGCCAGCAGCACCGGACAGGGGATTTACGAGCAGTACTTC.

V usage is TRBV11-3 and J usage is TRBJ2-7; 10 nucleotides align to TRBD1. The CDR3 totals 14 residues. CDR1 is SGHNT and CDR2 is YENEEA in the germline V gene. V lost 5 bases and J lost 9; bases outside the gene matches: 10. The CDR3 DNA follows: TGTGCCAGCAGCCTTACCGGACAGGGGGACGGGCAGTACTTC. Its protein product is CASSLTGQGDGQYF.